These T cell receptor beta chains were read from a single sample in a study of blood T cell repertoires in COVID-19. The repertoire was sequenced with immunoSEQ multiplex PCR; TCRdb's copy has only in-frame clones and lacks some. The table has about 100,000 clones, 65% to 85% seen once; the top ten hold approximately 2%. Input material: peripheral blood. The source of these receptors is a man aged 65 to 79 with active or convalescent COVID-19. Both conserved end residues are trimmed from each CDR3.

v_gene: TRBV2; j_gene: TRBJ2-7; CDR3aa: ASSTSGGAYEQY
v_gene: TRBV28; j_gene: TRBJ2-5; CDR3aa: ASASARGRETQY
v_gene: TRBV6-5; j_gene: TRBJ1-3; CDR3aa: ASTRSDNSGNTIY
v_gene: TRBV6-5; j_gene: TRBJ1-1; CDR3aa: AGTGHLNTEAF
v_gene: TRBV16; j_gene: TRBJ1-1; CDR3aa: ASSQYRGAYGTEAF
v_gene: TRBV15; j_gene: TRBJ2-1; CDR3aa: ATSRGGPPVEQF
v_gene: TRBV6-5; j_gene: TRBJ1-1; CDR3aa: ASRSGWEAF
v_gene: TRBV7-3; j_gene: TRBJ2-1; CDR3aa: ASSLQLAGGNEQF
v_gene: TRBV2; j_gene: TRBJ1-2; CDR3aa: ASSADTNYGYT
v_gene: TRBV24-1; j_gene: TRBJ1-5; CDR3aa: ATSDPRERSNQPQH
v_gene: TRBV18; j_gene: TRBJ2-1; CDR3aa: ASSPDRQPYNEQF
v_gene: TRBV7-2; j_gene: TRBJ1-1; CDR3aa: ASSLGQGNTEAF
v_gene: TRBV4-1; j_gene: TRBJ2-5; CDR3aa: ASSQSGSGQETQY
v_gene: TRBV19; j_gene: TRBJ2-7; CDR3aa: ASSVGRDYEQY
v_gene: TRBV5-1; j_gene: TRBJ2-1; CDR3aa: ASSNAGGSSYNEQF
v_gene: TRBV28; j_gene: TRBJ2-5; CDR3aa: ASSLPTGGRETQY
v_gene: TRBV5-6; j_gene: TRBJ2-5; CDR3aa: ASSFAGLAVQETQY
v_gene: TRBV5-1; j_gene: TRBJ2-7; CDR3aa: ASSLGLGQLYEQY
v_gene: TRBV18; j_gene: TRBJ1-5; CDR3aa: ASSPSVPGEQPQH
v_gene: TRBV5-4; j_gene: TRBJ1-6; CDR3aa: ASSGGQGFSYNSPLH
v_gene: TRBV25-1; j_gene: TRBJ1-2; CDR3aa: ARLTGWDYGYT
v_gene: TRBV7-2; j_gene: TRBJ2-7; CDR3aa: ASSLVGTGGNYEQY
v_gene: TRBV11-1; j_gene: TRBJ2-1; CDR3aa: ASSKRQVNLF
v_gene: TRBV19; j_gene: TRBJ1-1; CDR3aa: ASSIPGSGNTEAF
v_gene: TRBV2; j_gene: TRBJ2-3; CDR3aa: ASSNRRRGGDTQY
v_gene: TRBV11-2; j_gene: TRBJ2-5; CDR3aa: ASSWARDQETQY
v_gene: TRBV3-1/TRBV3-2; j_gene: TRBJ2-7; CDR3aa: ASSQVVTAYEQY
v_gene: TRBV30; j_gene: TRBJ2-5; CDR3aa: AWRGAQETQY